These T cell receptor beta chains were read from a single sample in a study of blood T cells in healthy people across ages. TCRdb re-called the 5' RACE reads with MiXCR, one entry per CDR3 protein. The sample has some 1,500,000 distinct CDR3 sequences; approximately 42% are singletons. The sample was blood. All receptors come from a young woman in good health. Both conserved end residues are part of each CDR3.

TRBJ2-1 TRBV9 CASSPRTSFYEQFF
TRBJ2-1 TRBV9 CASSVDFNYNEQFF
TRBJ2-7 TRBV5-1 CASSLSGQGIYEQYF
TRBJ1-1 TRBV29-1 CSVQGIYTEAFF
TRBJ1-1 TRBV10-3 CAISEPAGLTEAFF
TRBJ1-2 TRBV4-1 CASSPHGGRVDGYTF
TRBJ1-2 TRBV6-4 CASSDHSRQAVDYGYTF
TRBJ1-1 TRBV27 CASSLSPSGVDTEAFF
TRBJ2-4 TRBV20-1 CSATPNLAEEQYF
TRBJ2-7 TRBV21-1 CASRRGGGRVNSYEQYF
TRBJ2-1 TRBV20-1 CSAQPSGPYNEQFF
TRBJ2-1 TRBV5-1 CASSLGTGSYQETQFF
TRBJ1-2 TRBV29-1 CSVGAGGVDGYTF
TRBJ2-1 TRBV14 CASSRGTSGSARNEQFF
TRBJ1-2 TRBV27 CASSQGVYYGYTF
TRBJ1-1 TRBV7-9 CASSLIGVGFAEAFF
TRBJ1-1 TRBV5-1 CASRQIPSTTEAFF
TRBJ1-4 TRBV7-2 CASSLGPAEGKLFF
TRBJ2-1 TRBV5-1 CASRNTVTAYNEQFF
TRBJ2-7 TRBV2 CASSPTTGFDEQYF
TRBJ1-2 TRBV3-1 CASSLTGADGCTF
TRBJ2-5 TRBV7-9 CASSTGTSRRTNEQYF
TRBJ2-1 TRBV7-2 CASSLDYVLQSNEQFF
TRBJ2-3 TRBV5-1 CASSLTSGGEDTQYF
TRBJ1-1 TRBV7-2 CASSVYGDPEAFF
TRBJ1-2 TRBV29-1 CSVEKAELWSYTF
TRBJ2-1 TRBV7-3 CASSLLDKYNEQFF
TRBJ2-4 TRBV29-1 CSVGGGNLAKNIQYF